This TCR beta chain was identified in a study of early stage breast cancer tumors. Method: immunoSEQ multiplex PCR; TCRdb's copy keeps in-frame clones and lacks some. The table lists about 72,000 clones, more than 65% of them singletons. The CDR3 spans 15 residues. Germline CDR1 reads MNHEY; CDR2 reads SMNVEV (reference sequence). V was shortened by 6 bases and J by 0 bases, with 15 bases between the two germline ends. The chain uses TRBV27 and TRBJ2-7; D perhaps matches TRBD2 (7 bases). The clonotype originates from a person between 55 and 70 years old with breast cancer. The sequencing input was blood. In nucleotides, the CDR3 is TGTGCCAGCAGGCAACAGGGACTACTCTCCTACGAGCAGTACTTC. This translates into CASRQQGLLSYEQYF.